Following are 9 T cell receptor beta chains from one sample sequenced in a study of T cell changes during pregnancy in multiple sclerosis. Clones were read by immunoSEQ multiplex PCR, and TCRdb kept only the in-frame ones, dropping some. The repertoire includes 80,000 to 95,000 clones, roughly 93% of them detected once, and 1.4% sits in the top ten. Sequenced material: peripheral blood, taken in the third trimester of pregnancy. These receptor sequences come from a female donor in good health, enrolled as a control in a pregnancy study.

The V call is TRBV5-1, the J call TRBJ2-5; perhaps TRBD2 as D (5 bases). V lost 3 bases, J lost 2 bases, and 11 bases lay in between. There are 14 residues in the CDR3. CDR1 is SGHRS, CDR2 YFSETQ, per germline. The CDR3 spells CASSWNTGQETQYF. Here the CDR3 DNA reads TGCGCCAGCAGCTGGAATACGGGGCAAGAGACCCAGTACTTC.

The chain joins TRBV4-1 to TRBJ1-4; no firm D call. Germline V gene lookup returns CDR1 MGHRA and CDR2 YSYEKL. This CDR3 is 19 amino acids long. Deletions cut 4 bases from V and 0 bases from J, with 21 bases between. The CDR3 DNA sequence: TGCGCCAGCAGCCCTGGGAGGGCAGCGAGCCGCACAACTAATGAAAAACTGTTTTTT. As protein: CASSPGRAASRTTNEKLFF.

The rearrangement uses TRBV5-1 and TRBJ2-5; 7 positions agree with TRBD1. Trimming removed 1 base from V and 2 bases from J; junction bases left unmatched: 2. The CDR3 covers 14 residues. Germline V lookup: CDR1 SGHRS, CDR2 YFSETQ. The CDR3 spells CASSLTGAQETQYF. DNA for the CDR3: TGCGCCAGCAGCTTGACAGGGGCTCAAGAGACCCAGTACTTC.

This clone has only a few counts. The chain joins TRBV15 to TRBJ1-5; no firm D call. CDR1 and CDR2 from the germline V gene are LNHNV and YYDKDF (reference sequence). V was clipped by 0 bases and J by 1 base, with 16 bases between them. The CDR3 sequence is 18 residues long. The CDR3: CATSRDYDTDLSNQPQHF. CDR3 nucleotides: TGTGCCACCAGCAGAGATTATGACACAGATTTAAGCAATCAGCCCCAGCATTTT. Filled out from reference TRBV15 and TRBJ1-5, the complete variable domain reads DAMVIQNPRYQVTQFGKPVTLSCSQTLNHNVMYWYQQKSSQAPKLLFHYYDKDFNNEADTPDNFQSRRPNTSFCFLDIRSPGLGDTAMYLCATSRDYDTDLSNQPQHFGDGTRLSIL.

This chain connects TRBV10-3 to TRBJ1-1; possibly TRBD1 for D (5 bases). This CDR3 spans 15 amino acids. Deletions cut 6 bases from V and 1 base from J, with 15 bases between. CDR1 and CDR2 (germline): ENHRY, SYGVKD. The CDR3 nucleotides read TGTGCCATCAGCCACCCCCAGGGAGGGAACACTGAAGCTTTCTTT. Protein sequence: CAISHPQGGNTEAFF.

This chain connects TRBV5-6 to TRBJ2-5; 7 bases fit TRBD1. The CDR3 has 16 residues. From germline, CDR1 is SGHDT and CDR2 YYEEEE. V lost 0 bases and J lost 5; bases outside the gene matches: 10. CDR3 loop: CASSLGFGQVRETQYF. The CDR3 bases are TGTGCCAGCAGCTTGGGGTTTGGACAGGTGCGGGAGACCCAGTACTTC.

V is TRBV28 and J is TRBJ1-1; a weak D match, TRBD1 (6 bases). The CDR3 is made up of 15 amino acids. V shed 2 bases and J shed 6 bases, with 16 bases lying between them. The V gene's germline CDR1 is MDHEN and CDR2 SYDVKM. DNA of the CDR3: TGTGCCAGCAGTTTAAACCCCAGGGGAGGGTCTGAAGCTTTCTTT. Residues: CASSLNPRGGSEAFF.

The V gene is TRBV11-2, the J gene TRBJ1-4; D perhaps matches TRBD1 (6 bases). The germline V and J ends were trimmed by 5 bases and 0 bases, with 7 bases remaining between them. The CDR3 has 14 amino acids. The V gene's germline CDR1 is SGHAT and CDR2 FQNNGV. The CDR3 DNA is TGTGCCAGCAGCCGGACAGCAACTAATGAAAAACTGTTTTTT. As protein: CASSRTATNEKLFF.

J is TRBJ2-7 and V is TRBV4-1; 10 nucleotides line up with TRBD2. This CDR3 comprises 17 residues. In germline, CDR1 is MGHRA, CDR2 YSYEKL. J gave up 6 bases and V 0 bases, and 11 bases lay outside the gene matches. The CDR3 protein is CASSQEALWLAGVEQYF. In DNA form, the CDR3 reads TGCGCCAGCAGCCAAGAGGCTCTGTGGCTAGCGGGAGTCGAGCAGTACTTC.